This T cell receptor beta chain is drawn from a study of early stage breast cancer tumors. Study details: Average read coverage per sample was approximately 9.4-fold.

The V and J ends lost 5 bases and 8 bases respectively, with 9 bases between them. This CDR3 region has 12 residues. Germline V lookup: CDR1 SEHNR, CDR2 FQNEAQ (reference sequence). General observations from the study: Compared with adjacent normal breast tissue, tumors showed around 2.5-fold greater T cell density and higher clonality. Commonly generated sequences made up most enriched TCRB sequences shared between patients.

Each sample had two DNA replicates, approximately 0.52 ug blood or roughly 1.4 ug tissue. Measured with immunoSEQ multiplex PCR; TCRdb has only the in-frame clones, and not every one. The sample carries more than 55,000 clones, 65% to 80% recorded once. With respect to this clone: Its target is unknown.

This TCR derives from a person aged 30-39 years with breast cancer. This chain links TRBV7-9 with TRBJ1-4, with D perhaps matching TRBD1 (6 bases). The sample comprised blood. The DNA of the CDR3 is TGTGCCAGCAGCCTTCAGGGGGAAAAACTGTTTTTT. This gives the protein CASSLQGEKLFF.